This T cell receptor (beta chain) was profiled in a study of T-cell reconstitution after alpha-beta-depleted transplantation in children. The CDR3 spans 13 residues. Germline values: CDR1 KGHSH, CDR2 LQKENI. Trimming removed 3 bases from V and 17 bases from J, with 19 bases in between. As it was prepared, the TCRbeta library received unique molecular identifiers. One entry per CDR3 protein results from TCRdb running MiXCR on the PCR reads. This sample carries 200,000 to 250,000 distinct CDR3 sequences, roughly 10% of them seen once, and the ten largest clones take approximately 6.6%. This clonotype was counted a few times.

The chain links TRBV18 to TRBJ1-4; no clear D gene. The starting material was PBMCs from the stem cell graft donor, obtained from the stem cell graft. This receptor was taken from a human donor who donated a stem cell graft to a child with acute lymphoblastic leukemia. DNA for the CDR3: TGTGCCAGCTCACCCCGGACCGGGGAATGGATCTTTTTT. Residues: CASSPRTGEWIFF.